One and the same sample provided the 29 T cell receptor beta chains below, sequenced in a study of cytomegalovirus exposure and HLA in healthy donors. PCR primers comprised 60 Vbeta and 13 Jbeta primers. Clones were sequenced by immunoSEQ multiplex PCR, and TCRdb holds only the in-frame ones, with some missing. The sample includes 90,000 to 150,000 clones, 8.5% to 9% of them seen just once. Sample: PBMCs. The source of these receptors is a woman aged 40 to 50 in good health and CMV-seropositive.

A remark on this clone: Lacking the conserved final phenylalanine or tryptophan, this CDR3 likely reflects a read error. This rearrangement joins TRBV6-1 to TRBJ1-1, with D uncertain. Germline values: CDR1 MNHNS, CDR2 SASEGT. V shed 1 base and J shed 5 bases, with 11 bases lying between them. The CDR3 contains 14 residues. The CDR3 reads CASSEVGGRTEAFL. The CDR3 DNA reads TGTGCCAGCAGTGAAGTAGGCGGGCGTACTGAAGCTTTCTTG.

This clone was found a few times. The J gene is TRBJ1-3, the V gene TRBV11-2; D call uncertain. The CDR3 totals 16 residues. Between the trimmed V and J ends, which lost 3 bases and 0 bases, there was a span of 12 bases. Germline CDR1 reads SGHAT; CDR2 reads FQNNGV. As DNA, the CDR3 is TGTGCCAGCAGCTTCCCCACCGGGAGCTCTGGAAACACCATATATTTT. Protein product: CASSFPTGSSGNTIYF.

This clone was seen a handful of times. The J gene is TRBJ1-4, the V gene TRBV7-3; TRBD1 aligns across 7 bases. Germline V lookup: CDR1 SGHTA, CDR2 FQGTGA. The CDR3 totals 15 residues. V lost 2 bases, J lost 3 bases, and 3 bases stayed unmatched. CDR3 amino acids: CASSLDGTANEKLFF. The CDR3 DNA sequence: TGTGCCAGCAGCTTAGACGGGACAGCTAATGAAAAACTGTTTTTT.

This clone came up a few times. The chain has TRBV9 and TRBJ2-3, with TRBD2 as a possible D gene (6 bases). V lost 0 bases and J lost 0, with 14 bases in between. Germline CDR1 reads SGDLS; CDR2 reads YYNGEE. This CDR3 contains 17 residues. For the CDR3, the DNA is TGTGCCAGCAGCGTAGATGACGGGGGTTATAGCACAGATACGCAGTATTTT. This sequence encodes CASSVDDGGYSTDTQYF. Together with reference TRBV9 and TRBJ2-3, the CDR3 gives the full variable domain: DSGVTQTPKHLITATGQRVTLRCSPRSGDLSVYWYQQSLDQGLQFLIQYYNGEERAKGNILERFSAQQFPDLHSELNLSSLELGDSALYFCASSVDDGGYSTDTQYFGPGTRLTVL.

V gene TRBV11-2 combines with J gene TRBJ2-1; D might be TRBD1 (6 bases). The V gene's germline CDR1 is SGHAT and CDR2 FQNNGV. The V end lost 1 base, the J end lost 6 bases, and 19 bases lay between the germline ends. The CDR3 consists of 17 residues. CDR3 in amino acids: CASSLALDSVTSNEQFF. The CDR3 DNA is TGTGCCAGCAGCTTAGCTTTGGACAGTGTTACCTCCAATGAGCAGTTCTTC.

J is TRBJ2-2 and V is TRBV6-5; D ambiguous. The CDR3 covers 14 residues. The germline V and J ends were trimmed by 5 bases and 4 bases, with 11 bases remaining between them. Germline lookup yields CDR1 MNHEY and CDR2 SVGAGI. The CDR3 sequence: CASSMGLGTGELFF. CDR3 coding DNA: TGTGCCAGCAGTATGGGCTTAGGCACCGGGGAGCTGTTTTTT.

The gene calls are TRBV18 and TRBJ2-3; D possibly corresponds to TRBD1 (7 bases). The CDR3 spans 15 residues. CDR1 is KGHSH, CDR2 LQKENI, per germline. V was trimmed by 3 bases and J by 2 bases, leaving 12 bases between them. CDR3 region: CASSPYRGLTDTQYF. CDR3 DNA sequence: TGTGCCAGCTCACCCTACAGGGGACTCACAGATACGCAGTATTTT.

The genes are TRBV7-6 and TRBJ2-5; the match to TRBD1 covers 9 bases. The DNA end is more similar to TRBJ2-7, so the J call may be wrong. This CDR3 contains 16 residues. Looked up from germline, CDR1 is SGHVS and CDR2 is FNYEAQ. The CDR3 DNA reads TGTGCCAGCAGCTTAGGACCCGGGACAGGGTCTTACGAGCAGTACTTC. It specifies CASSLGPGTGSYEQYF.

The chain couples TRBV2 to TRBJ1-1, with 11 bases aligning to TRBD1. Germline lookup yields CDR1 SNHLY and CDR2 FYNNEI. Losses at the gene ends were 4 bases for V and 5 bases for J; bases not matched to a gene: 0. The CDR3 totals 13 residues. Here the CDR3 DNA reads TGTGCCAGCAGTGGGGACAGGGGGACTGAAGCTTTCTTT. Its protein is CASSGDRGTEAFF.

The chain employs TRBV7-2 and TRBJ1-5, with D perhaps TRBD1 (6 bases). CDR1 is SGHTA, CDR2 FQGNSA, per germline. Trimming cost V 3 bases and J 6 bases, with 15 bases left between them. CDR3 length equals 15 residues. Here the CDR3 reads CASSFGAGAGQPQHF. The CDR3 DNA is TGTGCCAGCAGCTTTGGGGCAGGGGCCGGTCAGCCCCAGCATTTT. The entire variable domain, with the rest obtained from reference TRBV7-2 and TRBJ1-5, is as follows: GAGVSQSPSNKVTEKGKDVELRCDPISGHTALYWYRQSLGQGLEFLIYFQGNSAPDKSGLPSDRFSAERTGGSVSTLTIQRTQQEDSAVYLCASSFGAGAGQPQHFGDGTRLSIL.

This clone was observed a few times. The chain has TRBV29-1 and TRBJ1-2; no definite D call. The V gene lost 1 base and the J gene lost 4 bases, with 7 bases spanning the gap. Germline V gene sequence: CDR1 SQVTM, CDR2 ANQGSEA. The CDR3 length is 12 residues. CDR3 region: CSVEVEVYGYTF. The CDR3 DNA is TGCAGCGTTGAAGTGGAGGTCTATGGCTACACCTTC.

The V gene is TRBV7-9, the J gene TRBJ2-7; the match to TRBD2 covers 10 bases. This CDR3 comprises 15 residues. The ends lost 0 bases at V and 4 bases at J; junction bases unmatched: 3. The germline CDR1 and CDR2 sequences are SEHNR and FQNEAQ (reference sequence). CDR3 coding DNA: TGTGCCAGCAGCTTAGCTCTAGCGGGGGCTTACGAGCAGTACTTC. Protein: CASSLALAGAYEQYF.

With respect to this clone: This specimen includes other DNA sequences encoding the same CDR3. The J gene is TRBJ1-5, the V gene TRBV27, with D maybe TRBD1 (5 bases). Germline V gene sequence: CDR1 MNHEY, CDR2 SMNVEV (reference sequence). The CDR3 totals 14 residues. The V end lost 3 bases, the J end lost 2 bases, and 8 bases lay between the germline ends. The CDR3 DNA follows: TGTGCCAGCAGTTTGGCGACAGGCAATCAGCCCCAGCATTTT. Translating it yields CASSLATGNQPQHF.

There are a few counts of this clone. The genes are TRBV19 and TRBJ2-3, with 7 bases lining up with TRBD1. Trimming at V came to 4 bases and at J to 4 bases, leaving 14 bases not matched to a gene. From germline, CDR1 is LNHDA and CDR2 SQIVND (reference sequence). This CDR3 contains 17 residues. This CDR3 reads CASSSYPRDSSPDTQYF. The CDR3 DNA reads TGTGCCAGTAGTAGCTACCCCCGGGACAGTTCGCCAGATACGCAGTATTTT.

A few counts support this clone. The V call is TRBV28, the J call TRBJ1-2; D is possibly TRBD1 (5 bases). Trimming left V 6 bases short and J 4 bases short, with 24 bases between. CDR3 length equals 17 residues. In germline, CDR1 is MDHEN, CDR2 SYDVKM. CDR3 region: CASRRILQGVYAYGYTF. The CDR3 DNA reads TGTGCCAGCAGGCGAATACTCCAGGGCGTTTACGCCTATGGCTACACCTTC.

The chain carries TRBV5-4 and TRBJ1-3; weak D call: TRBD1 (5 bases). Germline V CDR1 and CDR2: SGHNT, YYREEE (reference sequence). Trimming cost V 1 base and J 0 bases, with 11 bases left between them. There are 16 residues in the CDR3. The CDR3 is CASSLSRQSSGNTIYF. In DNA, the CDR3 is TGTGCCAGCAGCTTGAGTAGACAGAGCTCTGGAAACACCATATATTTT.

This clone has more than one count but fewer than ten. At one end the junction does not follow the germline gene, possibly because of a read error. Other DNA sequences of this sample code for an identical CDR3. CDR3 sequence: CAWAGRGRRDTEAFF. CDR3 bases: TGTGCCTGGGCCGGAAGGGGGCGCCGGGACACTGAGGCTTTCTTT. The chain couples TRBV30 to TRBJ1-1; 7 bases are a match to TRBD1. Germline V lookup: CDR1 GTSNPN, CDR2 SVGIG (reference sequence). CDR3 length: 15 residues.

The chain is built from TRBV5-4 and TRBJ2-5, with TRBD2 identical over 12 bases. V was pared by 0 bases and J by 2 bases, with 2 bases of the junction left unmatched. This CDR3 contains 16 residues. The germline V gene has CDR1 SGHNT and CDR2 YYREEE (reference sequence). The CDR3 reads CASSLGTSGVQETQYF. In DNA form, the CDR3 reads TGTGCCAGCAGCTTGGGGACTAGCGGGGTTCAAGAGACCCAGTACTTC. Variable domain in full (rest from reference TRBV5-4 and TRBJ2-5): ETGVTQSPTHLIKTRGQQVTLRCSSQSGHNTVSWYQQALGQGPQFIFQYYREEENGRGNFPPRFSGLQFPNYSSELNVNALELDDSALYLCASSLGTSGVQETQYFGPGTRLLVL.

This clone was found a few times. An end of the junction differs from the germline gene, which may be a read error. The rearrangement links TRBV30 to TRBJ1-2; unclear D gene. The CDR3 is 11 amino acids. Germline V gives CDR1 GTSNPN, CDR2 SVGIG (reference sequence). Written as DNA, the CDR3 is TGTGCCTGGAGTGTAGCGGGTTCGGAATGCTTC. Amino acid sequence: CAWSVAGSECF.

This clone was picked up a small number of times. The V call is TRBV6-1, the J call TRBJ2-7, with TRBD2 as a possible D gene (5 bases). Germline CDR1 and CDR2: MNHNS and SASEGT. The V end was cut by 1 base, the J end by 2 bases, with 9 bases between. CDR3 length: 14 amino acids. The CDR3 DNA reads as TGTGCCAGCAGTGAAGGGGGAGCGCCCTACGAGCAGTACTTC. As protein: CASSEGGAPYEQYF.

This chain uses TRBV5-1 with TRBJ2-3; possibly TRBD1 for D (5 bases). This CDR3 has 13 residues. Germline V gene data show CDR1 as SGHRS and CDR2 as YFSETQ. The V end was cut by 0 bases, the J end by 5 bases, with 7 bases between. CDR3 DNA: TGCGCCAGCAGCTTGGGGGGCGTAGATACGCAGTATTTT. It codes for CASSLGGVDTQYF.

V is TRBV6-6 and J is TRBJ2-3, with D unclear. Trimming pared 8 bases from V and 2 bases from J, leaving 14 bases between. The V gene's germline CDR1 is MNHNY and CDR2 SVGAGI (reference sequence). CDR3 length: 14 amino acids. This CDR3 reads CASQRLVNTDTQYF. CDR3 DNA sequence: TGTGCCAGCCAGCGACTCGTGAACACAGATACGCAGTATTTT.

This clone was seen a few times. This sequence joins TRBV29-1 and TRBJ1-6, with unresolved D. The V and J ends lost 5 bases and 7 bases respectively, with 12 bases between them. CDR3 length: 13 residues. Germline V lookup: CDR1 SQVTM, CDR2 ANQGSEA. CDR3 protein: CSVSVAPNSPLHF. In DNA form, the CDR3 reads TGCAGCGTTTCGGTTGCCCCAAATTCACCCCTCCACTTT.

This clone was seen more than once but under ten times. The CDR3 region has the DNA TGTGCCAGCAGCCCATCTGGGCGCCGGGAGCTGTTTTTT. This encodes CASSPSGRRELFF. This chain connects TRBV7-6 to TRBJ2-2; D call uncertain. This CDR3 has 13 amino acids. Looked up from germline, CDR1 is SGHVS and CDR2 is FNYEAQ. The ends were cut back, 5 bases at V and 9 bases at J, with 13 bases in the middle.

Here the CDR3 DNA reads TGTGCCAGTAGTTCCACCCCCAGCGGGGGTAGGTACGAGCAGTACTTC. Its protein is CASSSTPSGGRYEQYF. The chain links TRBV19 to TRBJ2-7, with TRBD2 matching over 8 bases. The CDR3 consists of 16 residues. J gave up 4 bases and V 5 bases, and 13 bases lay outside the gene matches. In germline, CDR1 is LNHDA, CDR2 SQIVND (reference sequence).

This sequence joins TRBV30 and TRBJ2-7; 9 nucleotides agree with TRBD1. The V segment lost 0 bases and the J segment 0 bases; nucleotides outside the gene matches: 3. This CDR3 spans 15 amino acids. In germline, CDR1 is GTSNPN, CDR2 SVGIG (reference sequence). CDR3 sequence reads: CAWSVQGQGSYEQYF. In DNA form, the CDR3 reads TGTGCCTGGAGTGTACAGGGACAGGGCTCCTACGAGCAGTACTTC.

This clone was counted a few times. V is TRBV9 and J is TRBJ2-6, with D hard to call. Trimming left V 6 bases short and J 0 bases short, with 13 bases between. From germline, CDR1 is SGDLS and CDR2 YYNGEE. The CDR3 loop spans 16 amino acids. The CDR3 region is CASTAGLSSGANVLTF. For the CDR3, the DNA is TGTGCCAGCACGGCAGGCCTCTCCTCTGGGGCCAACGTCCTGACTTTC.

This clone was found a few times. The chain couples TRBV27 to TRBJ2-1; no definite D call. Trimming removed 6 bases at V and 8 bases at J, with 17 bases between. Germline CDR1 and CDR2: MNHEY and SMNVEV (reference sequence). The CDR3 sequence is 14 residues long. The CDR3 DNA is TGTGCCAGCAGGAGACTTAGAGTTGAGGATGAGCAGTTCTTC. This gives the protein CASRRLRVEDEQFF.

This clone was counted only a few times. The V gene is TRBV4-1, the J gene TRBJ1-1; D not resolved. The CDR3 extends over 13 amino acids. The ends were cut back, 2 bases at V and 0 bases at J, with 4 bases in the middle. Germline values: CDR1 MGHRA, CDR2 YSYEKL. CDR3 loop: CASSQRVNTEAFF. The CDR3 DNA is TGCGCCAGCAGCCAACGTGTGAACACTGAAGCTTTCTTT.